These 30 T cell receptor beta chains share one sample of origin, sequenced in a study of CD8 T cells in ankylosing spondylitis (dated by TCRdb to the late 2010s). The receptor library was made with 5' RACE. The instrument given in TCRdb is Illumina HiSeq 2500. TCRdb redid the processing of the public reads, applying fastp at Q25 and MiXCR, and retained in-frame beta chains. CDR3 protein duplicates are merged, each entry listing the most common genes and DNA. The sample yields 200,000 to 300,000 distinct CDR3 sequences; about 10% were counted once. Jointly, the top ten make up less than 3% of the sample. Specimen: blood, either unsorted or a sorted T cell fraction (not recorded which). The source of these receptors is a male donor with ankylosing spondylitis or in good health (not recorded which).

This clonotype was detected many times. This sequence joins TRBV20-1 and TRBJ2-5; no clear D. The V end was cut by 2 bases, the J end by 0 bases, with 16 bases between. CDR1 DFQATT and CDR2 SNEGSKA come from the germline V gene (reference sequence). This CDR3 contains 16 residues. The CDR3 protein is CSARPSDSLDQETQYF. The CDR3, as DNA: TGCAGTGCTAGACCCTCAGATAGCTTGGACCAAGAGACCCAGTACTTC.

This clonotype showed up many times. This chain uses TRBV3-1 with TRBJ2-2, with D possibly TRBD2 on 6 matching bases. Germline V gene lookup returns CDR1 LGHDT and CDR2 YNNKEL (reference sequence). V was trimmed by 8 bases and J by 1 base, leaving 11 bases between them. This CDR3 has 14 residues. The CDR3 DNA follows: TGTGCCAGCGAAATAGCGGTGAACACCGGGGAGCTGTTTTTT. Its protein product is CASEIAVNTGELFF.

This clonotype was counted at least ten times. J is TRBJ2-2 and V is TRBV6-1; no clear D. The CDR3 totals 15 residues. V was pared by 3 bases and J by 1 base, with 9 bases between. Germline V lookup: CDR1 MNHNS, CDR2 SASEGT. The CDR3 bases are TGTGCCAGCAGTGATTGGCCAGGGAACACCGGGGAGCTGTTTTTT. Its protein is CASSDWPGNTGELFF.

The chain employs TRBV30 and TRBJ1-5; a possible D gene is TRBD1 (6 bases). Germline values: CDR1 GTSNPN, CDR2 SVGIG (reference sequence). V was shortened by 4 bases and J by 7 bases, with 14 bases between the two germline ends. The CDR3 runs 13 residues. CDR3 DNA sequence: TGTGCCTGGAAGGGGGAGGGAGGCCAGCCCCAGCATTTT. Translation gives CAWKGEGGQPQHF.

This sequence joins TRBV7-7 and TRBJ2-1; D remains unclear. Per the germline V gene, CDR1 is SSHAT and CDR2 is FNYEAQ (reference sequence). V dropped 1 base and J dropped 6 bases, with 7 bases sitting between them. The CDR3 runs 13 residues. CDR3: CASSLGVSNEQFF. The CDR3 DNA is TGTGCCAGCAGCTTAGGGGTTAGCAATGAGCAGTTCTTC.

This clonotype was picked up many times. The chain has TRBV10-3 and TRBJ2-1, with 7 positions matching TRBD2. V lost 6 bases and J lost 5; bases outside the gene matches: 10. In germline, CDR1 is ENHRY, CDR2 SYGVKD. The CDR3 has 15 amino acids. The CDR3: CAISPISGVNNEQFF. In DNA form, the CDR3 reads TGTGCCATCAGCCCCATAAGCGGGGTTAACAATGAGCAGTTCTTC.

V and J are TRBV4-1 and TRBJ2-1, with 9 bases matching TRBD1. V shed 3 bases and J 13 bases; nucleotides not matched to a gene: 13. Germline CDR1 is MGHRA and CDR2 is YSYEKL. The CDR3 is made up of 15 amino acids. CDR3 nucleotides: TGCGCCAGCAGCCAGACCTTAACAGGGGGCGACCTCCAGTTCTTC. Amino acids: CASSQTLTGGDLQFF.

With regard to this clonotype: This may be a read error, as it is one base from a much larger clone. This rearrangement joins TRBV5-1 to TRBJ2-3, with D uncertain. V lost 2 bases, J lost 4 bases, and 14 bases lay in between. Germline V lookup: CDR1 SGHRS, CDR2 YFSETQ. This CDR3 comprises 15 residues. The chain's CDR3 is CASSLFNTGADTQYF. The CDR3 coding sequence is TGCGCCAGCAGCTTATTTAATACTGGGGCAGATACGCAGTATTTT.

This clonotype was recorded only once. This may be a read error: a much more frequent sequence differs by one nucleotide. This rearrangement joins TRBV20-1 to TRBJ2-3; D gene unclear. The V gene lost 0 bases and the J gene lost 12 bases, with 13 bases spanning the gap. From germline, CDR1 is DFQATT and CDR2 SNEGSKA (reference sequence). The CDR3 sequence is 12 residues long. CDR3 loop: CSARDLSVLQYF. CDR3 nucleotides: TGCAGTGCTAGAGATCTTTCGGTCCTACAGTATTTT.

This clonotype was detected ten times or more. The rearrangement uses TRBV12-3 or TRBV12-4 and TRBJ1-2; D perhaps matches TRBD1 (6 bases). V was cut by 5 bases and J by 4 bases, with 11 bases left in between. This CDR3 comprises 13 residues. The CDR3 DNA follows: TGTGCCAGCAGTCCGGGACACGGCTATGGCTACACCTTC. This encodes CASSPGHGYGYTF.

This clonotype was found a few times. The gene calls are TRBV29-1 and TRBJ1-1; D gene unclear. The V gene lost 1 base and the J gene lost 10 bases, with 19 bases spanning the gap. This CDR3 has 14 amino acids. Germline lookup yields CDR1 SQVTM and CDR2 ANQGSEA. CDR3 protein: CSVEGPGRRLGAFF. In DNA, the CDR3 is TGCAGCGTTGAAGGTCCAGGACGACGGTTGGGAGCTTTCTTT. The full variable domain, rest sourced from reference TRBV29-1 and TRBJ1-1, is SAVISQKPSRDICQRGTSLTIQCQVDSQVTMMFWYRQQPGQSLTLIATANQGSEATYESGFVIDKFPISRPNLTFSTLTVSNMSPEDSSIYLCSVEGPGRRLGAFFGQGTRLTVV.

This clonotype was recorded at least ten times. This sequence joins TRBV20-1 and TRBJ2-5; D not certain. CDR3 length equals 13 residues. V gave up 3 bases and J gave up 1 base, with 9 bases separating them. Looked up from germline, CDR1 is DFQATT and CDR2 is SNEGSKA (reference sequence). The CDR3 sequence is CSASQQLQETQYF. CDR3 in DNA: TGCAGTGCTAGTCAACAGCTCCAAGAGACCCAGTACTTC.

As concerns this clonotype: With a much larger clone just one base away, this may be a read error. J is TRBJ1-1 and V is TRBV7-2, with 9 bases matching TRBD1. This CDR3 is 14 amino acids long. CDR1 and CDR2 (germline): SGHTA, FQGNSA. V trimming: 5 bases; J trimming: 0 bases; junction bases outside the gene matches: 1. The CDR3 spells CASSRQGVNTEAFF. CDR3 DNA sequence: TGTGCCAGCAGCCGACAGGGGGTGAACACTGAAGCTTTCTTT.

This clonotype appeared a few times. The chain joins TRBV7-9 to TRBJ1-4; D call uncertain. Germline V CDR1 and CDR2: SEHNR, FQNEAQ (reference sequence). V lost 2 bases to trimming and J lost 11 bases, with 12 bases between them. The CDR3 is 13 amino acids. In DNA form, the CDR3 reads TGTGCCAGCAGCTTAACCCCCTTACGGAAACTGTTTTTT. Protein sequence: CASSLTPLRKLFF.

This clonotype was observed at least ten times. The chain carries TRBV20-1 and TRBJ2-7; D gene unclear. CDR3 length equals 13 residues. The germline V gene encodes CDR1 DFQATT and CDR2 SNEGSKA (reference sequence). Trimming removed 3 bases at V and 4 bases at J, with 13 bases between. DNA for the CDR3: TGCAGTGCTAGCCTGGGCCTCGGATACGAGCAGTACTTC. It specifies CSASLGLGYEQYF.

There are many counts of this clonotype. The rearrangement links TRBV5-1 to TRBJ2-1; a weak D match, TRBD1 (6 bases). The germline V gene has CDR1 SGHRS and CDR2 YFSETQ. The CDR3 runs to 18 residues. The V and J ends lost 3 bases and 1 base respectively, with 20 bases between them. The CDR3: CASSSPERGRSSYNEQFF. The CDR3 region has the DNA TGCGCCAGCAGCTCCCCAGAGAGGGGGAGATCATCCTACAATGAGCAGTTCTTC.

This clonotype came up many times. The V call is TRBV3-1, the J call TRBJ1-1; the D is unclear. Germline V CDR1 and CDR2: LGHDT, YNNKEL (reference sequence). V was pared by 4 bases and J by 1 base, with 10 bases between. The CDR3 runs to 14 residues. CDR3 DNA: TGTGCCAGCAGCCTACGGATGGGGAACACTGAAGCTTTCTTT. Translation gives CASSLRMGNTEAFF.

There are a few counts of this clonotype. DNA for the CDR3: TGTGCCAGCAGTTTCCGCGGCCTACCGAACACCGGGGAGCTGTTTTTT. This gives the protein CASSFRGLPNTGELFF. The chain has TRBV12-3 or TRBV12-4 and TRBJ2-2; D uncertain. CDR3 length: 16 residues. Trimming stripped 3 bases from V and 0 bases from J, with 11 bases between.

This clonotype was seen ten or more times. V is TRBV7-9 and J is TRBJ2-7; D is possibly TRBD1 (5 bases). The V gene's germline CDR1 is SEHNR and CDR2 FQNEAQ (reference sequence). The CDR3 sequence is 15 residues long. Trimming shortened V by 5 bases and J by 5 bases, and 19 bases separated the two germline ends. The CDR3 loop is CASSPLQGSRHEQYF. The CDR3 coding sequence is TGTGCCAGCAGCCCCCTCCAGGGTTCTCGACACGAGCAGTACTTC.

This clonotype turned up a few times. The genes are TRBV7-2 and TRBJ2-7, with 8 nucleotides matching TRBD1. CDR1 and CDR2 from the germline V gene are SGHTA and FQGNSA. V shed 3 bases, J shed 5 bases, and the junction held 9 bases outside the gene matches. The CDR3 is 15 amino acids. CDR3 sequence (DNA): TGTGCCAGCAGCTTCCGGACAGGGATCAAGGACGAGCAGTACTTC. Its translation is CASSFRTGIKDEQYF.

This clonotype was recorded at least ten times. V and J are TRBV27 and TRBJ2-7; D uncertain. Germline values: CDR1 MNHEY, CDR2 SMNVEV (reference sequence). This CDR3 has 13 residues. The V end lost 3 bases, the J end lost 7 bases, and 13 bases lay between the germline ends. The CDR3 region has the DNA TGTGCCAGCAGTTTCGACCCGAAAGAAGAGCAGTACTTC. It codes for CASSFDPKEEQYF.

As for this clonotype: This clone may be a read error of a much larger clone one base away. This chain links TRBV9 with TRBJ1-2, with 7 positions matching TRBD1. CDR1 SGDLS and CDR2 YYNGEE come from the germline V gene. V dropped 7 bases and J dropped 4; count of bases not matched to a gene: 16. The CDR3 runs 16 residues. The CDR3 nucleotides are TGTGCCAGCGCCCGCGGGGGGACAGTGACTAGCTATGGCTACACCTTC. Translated, it gives CASARGGTVTSYGYTF.

This clonotype was observed at least ten times. The CDR3 region has the DNA TGCGCCAGCAGCCGGAGCGGACAGGGGGATTCCTACAATGAGCAGTTCTTC. This translates into CASSRSGQGDSYNEQFF. The chain is built from TRBV4-1 and TRBJ2-1; 10 bases line up with TRBD1. V was pared by 4 bases and J by 1 base, with 7 bases of the junction left unmatched. The V gene's germline CDR1 is MGHRA and CDR2 YSYEKL. This CDR3 comprises 17 residues.

The chain has TRBV6-1 and TRBJ2-6, with D uncertain. Per the germline V gene, CDR1 is MNHNS and CDR2 is SASEGT. V was clipped by 6 bases and J by 3 bases, with 9 bases between them. This CDR3 spans 14 amino acids. The DNA for the CDR3 is TGTGCCAGCAGGACCCCCGATGGGGCCAACGTCCTGACTTTC. This sequence encodes CASRTPDGANVLTF.

This clonotype was counted at least ten times. This chain joins TRBV10-3 and TRBJ2-7; D not certain. V dropped 4 bases and J dropped 6 bases, with 13 bases sitting between them. The CDR3 spans 13 residues. The germline CDR1 and CDR2 sequences are ENHRY and SYGVKD. CDR3 DNA sequence: TGTGCCATCAGTGGGGCCCTAGGGTCCGAGCAGTACTTC. Translation gives CAISGALGSEQYF.

This clonotype was observed many times. This sequence joins TRBV7-2 and TRBJ2-7; D is perhaps TRBD1 (5 bases). Looked up from germline, CDR1 is SGHTA and CDR2 is FQGNSA. The CDR3 totals 15 residues. V lost 1 base and J 2 bases, leaving 12 bases between the germline ends. The CDR3 coding sequence is TGTGCCAGCAGCTTAGAGGACACTCATCCCTACGAGCAGTACTTC. Its translation: CASSLEDTHPYEQYF.

Concerning this clonotype itself: At one of its ends the junction is not consistent with the germline gene, which may arise from a read error. The chain has TRBV5-1 and TRBJ2-6; D is unresolved. This CDR3 comprises 13 residues. Germline CDR1 and CDR2: SGHRS and YFSETQ. CDR3 bases: TGCGCCAACAGCTTGGAGGGGGCCAACGTCCTGACTTTC. Residues: CANSLEGANVLTF.

The chain links TRBV4-1 to TRBJ2-3; tentative D call: TRBD2 (5 bases). The CDR3 is 17 amino acids. The V end lost 0 bases, the J end lost 0 bases, and 13 bases lay between the germline ends. The germline CDR1 and CDR2 sequences are MGHRA and YSYEKL. This CDR3 is CASSQDPPGISTDTQYF. In DNA form, the CDR3 reads TGCGCCAGCAGCCAAGATCCCCCGGGGATTAGCACAGATACGCAGTATTTT.

This clonotype appeared many times. V is TRBV12-3 or TRBV12-4 and J is TRBJ1-1; the D gene is possibly TRBD1 (5 bases). This CDR3 is built from 13 residues. Between the trimmed V and J ends, which lost 7 bases and 8 bases, there was a span of 17 bases. Here the CDR3 reads CASINLGDGEAFF. For the CDR3, the DNA is TGTGCCAGCATCAATTTGGGGGACGGGGAAGCTTTCTTT.

The chain combines TRBV11-3 with TRBJ2-1; unclear D gene. Trimming left V 5 bases short and J 5 bases short, with 13 bases between. The length of the CDR3 is 14 residues. CDR1 is SGHNT, CDR2 YENEEA, per germline. CDR3 protein: CASSPWTENNEQFF. The CDR3 DNA reads TGTGCCAGCAGCCCCTGGACGGAGAACAATGAGCAGTTCTTC.